What follows are 5 T cell receptor beta chains derived from one specimen sequenced in a study of PD-L1 blockade in urothelial cancer. The data were produced by immunoSEQ multiplex PCR, yet TCRdb's version contains in-frame clones alone and is incomplete. This sample has 60,000 to 65,000 clones; 80% to 85% occur once, and the top ten carry 3.2%. Time point denoted: pretreatment peripheral blood. Sample: PBMCs, taken around atezolizumab (anti-PD-L1) treatment. Receptors were obtained from a man in his 70s with urothelial cancer.

V gene TRBV7-9 combines with J gene TRBJ1-4, with 7 bases aligning to TRBD1. The V gene end was trimmed by 4 bases and the J gene end by 8 bases; junction bases not matched to a gene: 13. This CDR3 region has 16 residues. Germline loops: CDR1 SEHNR, CDR2 FQNEAQ (reference sequence). The CDR3 loop reads CASSSAGRQGGEKLFF. CDR3 DNA sequence: TGTGCCAGCAGCTCTGCGGGTAGACAGGGAGGAGAAAAACTGTTTTTT.

This clone was detected once. This rearrangement joins TRBV5-4 to TRBJ2-1, with 9 bases identical to TRBD1. The CDR3 totals 14 residues. Trimming cost V 6 bases and J 3 bases; bases outside gene matches: 4. Germline V lookup: CDR1 SGHNT, CDR2 YYREEE (reference sequence). This CDR3 is CASTRTGVYNEQFF. CDR3 sequence (DNA): TGTGCCAGCACCCGGACAGGGGTCTACAATGAGCAGTTCTTC.

This chain links TRBV10-2 with TRBJ2-5; maybe TRBD2 (5 bases). The V gene lost 0 bases and the J gene lost 5 bases, with 10 bases spanning the gap. This CDR3 spans 14 amino acids. From germline, CDR1 is WSHSY and CDR2 SAAADI. The CDR3 is CASSESRVGETQYF. CDR3 nucleotides: TGCGCCAGCAGTGAGTCGAGGGTAGGCGAGACCCAGTACTTC.

The chain joins TRBV28 to TRBJ2-7, with 8 nucleotides matching TRBD2. The CDR3 sequence is 15 residues long. The V gene end was trimmed by 8 bases and the J gene end by 3 bases; junction bases not matched to a gene: 12. CDR1 and CDR2 (germline): MDHEN, SYDVKM. CDR3 region: CASGAGGAGVYEQYF. Written as DNA, the CDR3 is TGTGCCAGCGGAGCCGGGGGAGCGGGAGTCTACGAGCAGTACTTC. Based on the CDR3 plus reference TRBV28 and TRBJ2-7, the full variable domain is DVKVTQSSRYLVKRTGEKVFLECVQDMDHENMFWYRQDPGLGLRLIYFSYDVKMKEKGDIPEGYSVSREKKERFSLILESASTNQTSMYLCASGAGGAGVYEQYFGPGTRLTVT.

The genes are TRBV5-1 and TRBJ2-1; TRBD2 agrees at 8 bases. This CDR3 is built from 14 residues. V lost 4 bases and J lost 4; bases outside the gene matches: 4. The germline V gene has CDR1 SGHRS and CDR2 YFSETQ. Written as DNA, the CDR3 is TGCGCCAGCAGCGATCCGGGAGGGTACAATGAGCAGTTCTTC. It translates to CASSDPGGYNEQFF.